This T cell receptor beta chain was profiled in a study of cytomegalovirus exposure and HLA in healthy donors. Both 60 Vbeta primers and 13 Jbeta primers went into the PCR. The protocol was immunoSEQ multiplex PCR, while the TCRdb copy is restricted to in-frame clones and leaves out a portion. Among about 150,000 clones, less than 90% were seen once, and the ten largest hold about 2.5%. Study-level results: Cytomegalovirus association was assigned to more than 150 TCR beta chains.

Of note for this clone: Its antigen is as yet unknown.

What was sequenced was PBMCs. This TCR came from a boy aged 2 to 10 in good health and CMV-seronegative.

The CDR3 DNA reads as TGTGCCAGCGGACTAGCGGGAGGTCGTGACGGGGAGCTGTTTTTT. It specifies CASGLAGGRDGELFF. The rearrangement uses TRBV7-3 and TRBJ2-2, with 14 bases matching TRBD2. With 8 bases clipped from V and 7 bases from J, the junction kept 6 bases outside the gene matches. The CDR3 is 15 residues long. Germline loops: CDR1 SGHTA, CDR2 FQGTGA.